These 31 T cell receptor beta chains originate from one sample sequenced in a study of cytomegalovirus exposure and HLA in healthy donors. The PCR ran on 60 Vbeta and 13 Jbeta primers. Measured with immunoSEQ multiplex PCR; TCRdb has only the in-frame clones, and not every one. The sample contains over 60,000 clones, about 80% of which appear only once. Sequenced: PBMCs. The receptors derive from a man younger than 35 in good health and CMV-seronegative.

The CDR3 loop reads CASKKLAVQGSYEQYF. As DNA, the CDR3 is TGTGCCAGCAAGAAACTAGCGGTTCAAGGCTCCTACGAGCAGTACTTC. The gene calls are TRBV27 and TRBJ2-7; 8 bases match TRBD2. The CDR3 runs 16 residues. V was pared by 7 bases and J by 0 bases, with 11 bases of the junction left unmatched. Germline V gene data show CDR1 as MNHEY and CDR2 as SMNVEV (reference sequence).

This chain uses TRBV28 with TRBJ1-2; D is undetermined. The germline V gene has CDR1 MDHEN and CDR2 SYDVKM. CDR3 length: 12 amino acids. V was cut by 5 bases and J by 2 bases, with 6 bases left in between. The CDR3 DNA follows: TGTGCCAGCAGTGAGGCGAACTATGGCTACACCTTC. Translated, it gives CASSEANYGYTF.

The chain recombines TRBV7-8 with TRBJ1-1; 9 bases map to TRBD1. CDR3 length: 14 residues. The ends lost 7 bases at V and 7 bases at J; junction bases unmatched: 10. Germline V gene sequence: CDR1 SGHVS, CDR2 FQNEAQ. The CDR3 loop is CASTPGTGLIEAFF. In DNA, the CDR3 is TGTGCCAGCACCCCCGGGACAGGGTTGATTGAAGCTTTCTTT.

The rearrangement joins TRBV11-2 to TRBJ2-3; D not certain. Germline values: CDR1 SGHAT, CDR2 FQNNGV. V was trimmed by 5 bases and J by 5 bases, leaving 11 bases between them. The CDR3 sequence is 13 residues long. The CDR3 here is CASSLGRQDTQYF. CDR3 nucleotide sequence: TGTGCCAGCAGCCTAGGGCGGCAAGATACGCAGTATTTT.

On this clone itself: One end of the junction does not line up with germline, which may come from a read error. The chain uses TRBV7-9 and TRBJ1-1; D gene unclear. The CDR3 is 12 residues long. The V gene's germline CDR1 is SEHNR and CDR2 FQNEAQ (reference sequence). The DNA of the CDR3 is TGTTCCAGCAGCTTACCAACAGTCAAAGCTTTCTTT. Its translation: CSSSLPTVKAFF.

This clone was picked up a small number of times. The chain joins TRBV2 to TRBJ2-5, with D perhaps TRBD2 (6 bases). The CDR3 loop spans 13 amino acids. The V gene's germline CDR1 is SNHLY and CDR2 FYNNEI. With 8 bases removed from V and 2 bases from J, the gap between germline ends came to 12 bases. This CDR3 reads CASQPAGQETQYF. The CDR3 DNA reads TGTGCCAGCCAGCCGGCGGGACAAGAGACCCAGTACTTC.

The CDR3 bases are TGTGCCAGCAGCCCTGGGGGGGGTACTGAAGCTTTCTTT. This translates into CASSPGGGTEAFF. This chain joins TRBV7-6 and TRBJ1-1, with D possibly being TRBD1 (5 bases). CDR1 and CDR2 (germline): SGHVS, FNYEAQ. CDR3 size: 13 residues. The V end lost 5 bases, the J end lost 5 bases, and 12 bases lay between the germline ends. Using reference TRBV7-6 and TRBJ1-1 for the parts outside the CDR3, the full variable domain is GAGVSQSPRYKVTKRGQDVALRCDPISGHVSLYWYRQALGQGPEFLTYFNYEAQQDKSGLPNDRFSAERPEGSISTLTIQRTEQRDSAMYRCASSPGGGTEAFFGQGTRLTVV.

The chain employs TRBV5-4 and TRBJ2-5, with 8 bases aligning to TRBD1. Unmatched junction bases numbered 3, after V lost 3 bases and J lost 2 bases. Germline V lookup: CDR1 SGHNT, CDR2 YYREEE (reference sequence). CDR3 size: 14 residues. This chain's CDR3 is CASSSRQGQETQYF. The DNA for the CDR3 is TGTGCCAGCAGCTCCCGACAGGGGCAAGAGACCCAGTACTTC.

The chain couples TRBV25-1 to TRBJ1-3; D call uncertain. Trimming stripped 11 bases from V and 10 bases from J, with 12 bases between. This CDR3 spans 10 amino acids. The germline gives CDR1 MGHDK, CDR2 SYGVNS. In DNA, the CDR3 is TGTGCCGGTTCAACATGGACCATATATTTT. Its translation is CAGSTWTIYF.

This chain links TRBV6-5 with TRBJ1-1; D is unclear. This CDR3 contains 15 residues. The V end was cut by 2 bases, the J end by 1 base, with 11 bases between. The germline CDR1 and CDR2 sequences are MNHEY and SVGAGI. In nucleotides, the CDR3 is TGTGCCAGCAGTTACGCAGGCGGGGAGAACACTGAAGCTTTCTTT. Its translation: CASSYAGGENTEAFF.

V and J are TRBV6-6 and TRBJ2-7, with 9 positions matching TRBD2. The CDR3 has 16 amino acids. Germline CDR1 and CDR2: MNHNY and SVGAGI (reference sequence). Trimming cost V 6 bases and J 0 bases; bases outside gene matches: 9. CDR3 region: CASSRGLAESSYEQYV. The CDR3 DNA is TGTGCCAGCAGCCGGGGACTAGCAGAGAGCTCCTACGAGCAGTACGTC.

The rearrangement uses TRBV5-1 and TRBJ2-7; 9 bases fit TRBD1. Germline V CDR1 and CDR2: SGHRS, YFSETQ. CDR3 size: 15 residues. V lost 7 bases to trimming and J lost 4 bases; unmatched junction nucleotides: 12. The CDR3 sequence is CASAPPGQGLYEQYF. DNA for the CDR3: TGCGCCAGCGCCCCCCCGGGACAGGGTTTGTACGAGCAGTACTTC.

The V gene is TRBV4-3, the J gene TRBJ1-3; D is perhaps TRBD1 (6 bases). V lost 4 bases, J lost 3 bases, and 13 bases lay in between. Germline CDR1 is LGHNA and CDR2 is YSLEER. The CDR3 extends over 15 amino acids. The chain's CDR3 is CASSRDRISGNTIYF. Written as DNA, the CDR3 is TGCGCCAGCAGCCGCGACAGGATTAGTGGAAACACCATATATTTT.

About this clone itself: The junction and the germline gene differ at one end; a read error may be behind it. Different DNA sequences within this sample yield the same CDR3. This rearrangement joins TRBV5-5 to TRBJ1-1; D is perhaps TRBD1 (5 bases). The germline V gene encodes CDR1 SGHKS and CDR2 YYEKEE (reference sequence). CDR3 size: 15 residues. The CDR3 here is CASSLIGGPNTEAFF. The DNA of the CDR3 is TGTGCCAGTAGCTTGATCGGGGGACCTAACACTGAAGCTTTCTTT.

This clone was detected only a few times. CDR3 region: CASSQANRPLTDTQYF. The CDR3 nucleotides are TGTGCCAGCAGCCAAGCGAACAGACCCCTCACAGATACGCAGTATTTT. This chain joins TRBV4-2 and TRBJ2-3; no clear D gene. V shed 1 base and J shed 2 bases, with 13 bases lying between them. The CDR3 is made up of 16 amino acids. Germline V lookup: CDR1 LGHNA, CDR2 YNFKEQ.

This clone was counted only a few times. The chain uses TRBV5-1 and TRBJ2-7, with 10 bases lining up with TRBD1. CDR1 and CDR2 from the germline V gene are SGHRS and YFSETQ. V gave up 3 bases and J gave up 4 bases; unmatched junction bases: 4. The CDR3 runs to 14 residues. The CDR3 sequence: CASSWGQGPYEQYF. The CDR3, as DNA: TGCGCCAGCAGCTGGGGACAGGGGCCTTACGAGCAGTACTTC.

The genes are TRBV18 and TRBJ2-7; 9 nucleotides agree with TRBD1. The CDR3 totals 17 residues. Trimming cost V 3 bases and J 5 bases; bases outside gene matches: 14. Germline V gene sequence: CDR1 KGHSH, CDR2 LQKENI. DNA for the CDR3: TGTGCCAGCTCACCCCTTCGTATGACAGGGGGGACAGACGAGCAGTACGTC. It yields the protein CASSPLRMTGGTDEQYV.

The chain joins TRBV28 to TRBJ2-2, with 7 bases aligning to TRBD2. Germline V gives CDR1 MDHEN, CDR2 SYDVKM. The CDR3 totals 15 residues. Losses at the gene ends were 3 bases for V and 4 bases for J; bases not matched to a gene: 5. The CDR3 spells CASSFGRGGTGELFF. CDR3 nucleotides: TGTGCCAGCAGTTTTGGGCGCGGGGGCACCGGGGAGCTGTTTTTT.

CDR3 residues: CASSPTGTYNSPLHF. In DNA form, the CDR3 reads TGTGCCAGCAGCCCGACAGGGACCTATAATTCACCCCTCCACTTT. The chain carries TRBV7-2 and TRBJ1-6, with 7 positions matching TRBD1. V dropped 5 bases and J dropped 2; count of bases not matched to a gene: 3. The CDR3 totals 15 residues. Germline CDR1 is SGHTA and CDR2 is FQGNSA.

The genes are TRBV11-2 and TRBJ2-1; 9 bases are a match to TRBD2. Germline CDR1 SGHAT, CDR2 FQNNGV. This CDR3 contains 16 residues. V lost 4 bases, J lost 6 bases, and 10 bases stayed unmatched. CDR3 amino acids: CASSSRVRGGFNEQFF. CDR3 in DNA: TGTGCCAGCAGCTCTAGGGTGCGGGGGGGGTTCAATGAGCAGTTCTTC.

The chain has TRBV9 and TRBJ2-1, with 9 bases that match TRBD2. Germline assignment: CDR1 SGDLS and CDR2 YYNGEE. V lost 4 bases to trimming and J lost 5 bases; unmatched junction nucleotides: 16. This CDR3 has 18 amino acids. CDR3: CASSPGGRLAVTDNEQFF. The CDR3 DNA sequence: TGTGCCAGCAGCCCAGGGGGGAGACTAGCGGTCACAGACAATGAGCAGTTCTTC. The whole variable domain, remainder taken from reference TRBV9 and TRBJ2-1, is DSGVTQTPKHLITATGQRVTLRCSPRSGDLSVYWYQQSLDQGLQFLIQYYNGEERAKGNILERFSAQQFPDLHSELNLSSLELGDSALYFCASSPGGRLAVTDNEQFFGPGTRLTVL.

The gene calls are TRBV2 and TRBJ1-1; D gene uncertain. The CDR3 loop spans 11 amino acids. Germline V gene lookup returns CDR1 SNHLY and CDR2 FYNNEI. V was trimmed by 8 bases and J by 1 base, leaving 5 bases between them. The DNA of the CDR3 is TGTGCCAGCGGGCGGAACACTGAAGCTTTCTTT. This encodes CASGRNTEAFF.

The rearrangement uses TRBV9 and TRBJ2-1; TRBD1 agrees at 7 bases. Unmatched junction bases numbered 10, after V lost 4 bases and J lost 9 bases. CDR1 is SGDLS, CDR2 YYNGEE, per germline. The length of the CDR3 is 14 residues. DNA of the CDR3: TGTGCCAGCAGCCGGACAGGTTCCACAATTGAGCAGTTCTTC. Translated, it gives CASSRTGSTIEQFF.

The rearrangement links TRBV6-1 to TRBJ1-3; D is possibly TRBD1 (5 bases). The length of the CDR3 is 15 residues. The germline gives CDR1 MNHNS, CDR2 SASEGT. V was cut by 3 bases and J by 1 base, with 10 bases left in between. The CDR3 reads CASSESGFSGNTIYF. CDR3 DNA: TGTGCCAGCAGTGAGTCAGGGTTTTCTGGAAACACCATATATTTT.

The CDR3 loop is CASSLVVRTGGASEQYF. The CDR3 DNA reads as TGTGCCAGCAGCTTAGTAGTTCGGACAGGGGGCGCGTCCGAGCAGTACTTC. The chain is built from TRBV7-8 and TRBJ2-7, with 11 positions matching TRBD1. The CDR3 totals 17 residues. CDR1 and CDR2 from the germline V gene are SGHVS and FQNEAQ. Trimming cost V 1 base and J 6 bases; bases outside gene matches: 11.

V and J are TRBV5-1 and TRBJ2-3; 8 bases are shared with TRBD1. The CDR3 extends over 15 amino acids. Trimming cost V 0 bases and J 2 bases; bases outside gene matches: 2. Looked up from germline, CDR1 is SGHRS and CDR2 is YFSETQ. The CDR3 loop is CASSLGQGYTDTQYF. The DNA for the CDR3 is TGCGCCAGCAGCTTGGGACAGGGGTACACAGATACGCAGTATTTT.

This rearrangement joins TRBV6-1 to TRBJ1-6; the match to TRBD1 covers 7 bases. The trim removed 2 bases at V and 6 bases at J, leaving 7 bases unmatched. CDR3 length: 16 amino acids. Germline-derived CDR1 and CDR2 are MNHNS and SASEGT. This chain's CDR3 is CASSETGAGGNSPLHF. The CDR3 bases are TGTGCCAGCAGTGAAACAGGGGCAGGGGGTAATTCACCCCTCCACTTT.

This clone was counted between two and nine times. The chain uses TRBV10-3 and TRBJ2-3; TRBD1 agrees at 10 bases. Trimming cost V 0 bases and J 2 bases; bases outside gene matches: 5. The CDR3 sequence is 17 residues long. The V gene's germline CDR1 is ENHRY and CDR2 SYGVKD. The CDR3 region has the DNA TGTGCCATCAGTGAGTCGTGGGGACAGGGGTCCACAGATACGCAGTATTTT. This translates into CAISESWGQGSTDTQYF.

J is TRBJ1-1 and V is TRBV9; 7 positions agree with TRBD1. The CDR3 runs to 15 residues. Germline V gene data show CDR1 as SGDLS and CDR2 as YYNGEE. V was clipped by 4 bases and J by 1 base; unmatched bases: 7. In DNA form, the CDR3 reads TGTGCCAGCAGCCCCCGACAGGGTGCGAACACTGAAGCTTTCTTT. It codes for CASSPRQGANTEAFF. Full variable domain (missing parts from reference TRBV9 and TRBJ1-1): DSGVTQTPKHLITATGQRVTLRCSPRSGDLSVYWYQQSLDQGLQFLIQYYNGEERAKGNILERFSAQQFPDLHSELNLSSLELGDSALYFCASSPRQGANTEAFFGQGTRLTVV.

The chain has TRBV6-5 and TRBJ2-3, with 8 bases that match TRBD2. Looked up from germline, CDR1 is MNHEY and CDR2 is SVGAGI. CDR3 length: 15 amino acids. V lost 2 bases to trimming and J lost 6 bases; unmatched junction nucleotides: 7. DNA of the CDR3: TGTGCCAGCAGTTACGGCGGGGGGTATGCCGATACGCAGTATTTT. Protein sequence: CASSYGGGYADTQYF.

The V call is TRBV6-4, the J call TRBJ2-2; no definite D call. The CDR3 is made up of 14 amino acids. Trimming shortened V by 0 bases and J by 2 bases, and 4 bases separated the two germline ends. The V gene's germline CDR1 is MRHNA and CDR2 SNTAGT. DNA for the CDR3: TGTGCCAGCAGTGACTCCAGAAACACCGGGGAGCTGTTTTTT. Translating it yields CASSDSRNTGELFF.